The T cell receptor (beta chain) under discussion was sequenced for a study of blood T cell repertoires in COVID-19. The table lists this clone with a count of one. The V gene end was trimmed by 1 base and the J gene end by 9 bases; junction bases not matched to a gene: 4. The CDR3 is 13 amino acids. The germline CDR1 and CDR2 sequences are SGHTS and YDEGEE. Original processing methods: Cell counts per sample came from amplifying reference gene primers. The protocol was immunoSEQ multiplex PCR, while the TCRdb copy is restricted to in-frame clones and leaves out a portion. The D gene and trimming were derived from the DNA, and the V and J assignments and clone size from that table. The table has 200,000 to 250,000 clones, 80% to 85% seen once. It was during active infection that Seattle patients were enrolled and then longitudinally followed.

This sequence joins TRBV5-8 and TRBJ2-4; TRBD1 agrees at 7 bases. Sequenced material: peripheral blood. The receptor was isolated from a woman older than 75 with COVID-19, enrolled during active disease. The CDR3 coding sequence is TGTGCCAGCAGCTTGAGGGGGCAAGTCATTCAGTACTTC. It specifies CASSLRGQVIQYF.